The 17 T cell receptor beta chains below were found in one sample sequenced in a study of T cell repertoires in cytomegalovirus infection. TCRdb itself ran the reads through MiXCR, one entry per CDR3 protein. The data show 250,000 or so distinct CDR3 sequences, approximately 9.2% seen once. The sequencing sample was made of PBMCs. These receptors all stem from a human donor in good health (CMV status not recorded). Some clones in this sample may be carry-over from other donors' samples.

This clonotype was seen many times. This chain connects TRBV11-2 to TRBJ2-7, with a weak D call TRBD1 (6 bases). Germline V gene sequence: CDR1 SGHAT, CDR2 FQNNGV. The CDR3 length is 15 residues. Between the trimmed V and J ends, which lost 3 bases and 1 base, there was a span of 13 bases. CDR3: CASSFVGQWSYEQYF. CDR3 DNA: TGTGCCAGCAGCTTTGTCGGACAGTGGTCCTACGAGCAGTACTTC.

This clonotype was found a few times. J is TRBJ1-5 and V is TRBV7-9; 9 positions match TRBD1. Germline-derived CDR1 and CDR2 are SEHNR and FQNEAQ (reference sequence). The V gene end was trimmed by 5 bases and the J gene end by 2 bases; junction bases not matched to a gene: 10. The CDR3 totals 17 residues. The CDR3 loop is CASSPGTGLLGNQPQHF. The CDR3 nucleotides read TGTGCCAGCAGCCCCGGGACAGGGCTTTTGGGCAATCAGCCCCAGCATTTT.

This rearrangement joins TRBV5-4 to TRBJ2-1; TRBD2 matches at 11 bases. Trimming at V came to 6 bases and at J to 1 base, leaving 12 bases not matched to a gene. The CDR3 has 18 residues. CDR1 is SGHNT and CDR2 is YYREEE in the germline V gene (reference sequence). In DNA form, the CDR3 reads TGTGCCAGCACCCTGGGAACTAGCGGGAGTGGATCCTACAATGAGCAGTTCTTC. Translation gives CASTLGTSGSGSYNEQFF.

This sequence joins TRBV27 and TRBJ2-7, with 7 bases identical to TRBD2. Per the germline V gene, CDR1 is MNHEY and CDR2 is SMNVEV (reference sequence). The junction had 10 bases not matched to a gene; V was cut back by 6 bases and J by 2 bases. There are 15 residues in the CDR3. The CDR3 nucleotides are TGTGCCAGCAGGAAGCCCGGGACTAACACCTACGAGCAGTACTTC. Protein sequence: CASRKPGTNTYEQYF.

This clonotype occurred many times. CDR3 nucleotide sequence: TGTGCCAGCAGCCTTACCCACGACAGGTCTGAAGCTTTCTTT. This codes for CASSLTHDRSEAFF. The rearrangement joins TRBV7-2 to TRBJ1-1, with a possible D match to TRBD1 (6 bases). The V and J ends lost 5 bases and 6 bases respectively, with 16 bases between them. CDR3 size: 14 residues. Germline V gene lookup returns CDR1 SGHTA and CDR2 FQGNSA.

The sample holds many counts of this clonotype. The chain employs TRBV7-2 and TRBJ1-4; no firm D call. The germline gives CDR1 SGHTA, CDR2 FQGNSA. Deletions cut 2 bases from V and 8 bases from J, with 15 bases between. This CDR3 has 15 residues. The CDR3 here is CASSLQPPPNEKLFF. CDR3 coding DNA: TGTGCCAGCAGCTTACAGCCGCCGCCCAACGAAAAACTGTTTTTT. Looking up the rest from reference TRBV7-2 and TRBJ1-4 gives the full variable domain: GAGVSQSPSNKVTEKGKDVELRCDPISGHTALYWYRQSLGQGLEFLIYFQGNSAPDKSGLPSDRFSAERTGGSVSTLTIQRTQQEDSAVYLCASSLQPPPNEKLFFGSGTQLSVL.

This clonotype was seen at least ten times. The chain recombines TRBV7-8 with TRBJ1-3, with 8 bases matching TRBD1. V trimming: 1 base; J trimming: 4 bases; junction bases outside the gene matches: 6. The CDR3 sequence is 16 residues long. Germline V CDR1 and CDR2: SGHVS, FQNEAQ. In DNA form, the CDR3 reads TGTGCCAGCAGCTTAGGACCCGGACAGGGAGGAAACACCATATATTTT. The encoded protein is CASSLGPGQGGNTIYF. Full variable domain (rest looked up from reference TRBV7-8 and TRBJ1-3): GAGVSQSPRYKVAKRGQDVALRCDPISGHVSLFWYQQALGQGPEFLTYFQNEAQLDKSGLPSDRFFAERPEGSVSTLKIQRTQQEDSAVYLCASSLGPGQGGNTIYFGEGSWLTVV.

This clonotype has a count of ten or more. V usage is TRBV7-2 and J usage is TRBJ1-5; 8 bases agree with TRBD1. Germline V gene lookup returns CDR1 SGHTA and CDR2 FQGNSA. This CDR3 spans 17 amino acids. Losses at the gene ends were 3 bases for V and 0 bases for J; bases not matched to a gene: 7. CDR3 residues: CASSFSGQGFSNQPQHF. In DNA, the CDR3 is TGTGCCAGCAGCTTCAGTGGACAGGGTTTTAGCAATCAGCCCCAGCATTTT.

The table lists this clonotype with many counts. The chain's CDR3 is CASSWTGSSYNSPLHF. CDR3 coding DNA: TGTGCCAGCAGTTGGACGGGGAGCTCCTATAATTCACCCCTCCACTTT. The rearrangement joins TRBV12-3 or TRBV12-4 to TRBJ1-6; D is unresolved. Trimming took off 4 bases at V and 0 bases at J, with 10 bases between the two ends. The length of the CDR3 is 16 residues.

In its sample, this clonotype was seen many times. The chain combines TRBV7-8 with TRBJ1-4, with a tentative D call TRBD1 (5 bases). The CDR3 extends over 16 amino acids. In germline, CDR1 is SGHVS, CDR2 FQNEAQ. V was cut by 0 bases and J by 8 bases, with 16 bases left in between. The CDR3, as DNA: TGTGCCAGCAGCTTAGCGCGTGGGGCATCAGGGGAAAAACTGTTTTTT. It specifies CASSLARGASGEKLFF. Using reference TRBV7-8 and TRBJ1-4 for the parts outside the CDR3, the full variable domain is GAGVSQSPRYKVAKRGQDVALRCDPISGHVSLFWYQQALGQGPEFLTYFQNEAQLDKSGLPSDRFFAERPEGSVSTLKIQRTQQEDSAVYLCASSLARGASGEKLFFGSGTQLSVL.

This clonotype was counted ten times or more. The CDR3 spells CASSSGSSYNSPLHF. Here the CDR3 DNA reads TGTGCCAGCAGCTCAGGGAGCTCCTATAATTCACCCCTCCACTTT. The chain employs TRBV7-2 and TRBJ1-6, with D maybe TRBD1 (5 bases). Trimming took off 4 bases at V and 0 bases at J, with 7 bases between the two ends. The CDR3 is made up of 15 amino acids. CDR1 is SGHTA and CDR2 is FQGNSA in the germline V gene.

This clonotype was recorded at least ten times. This chain uses TRBV20-1 with TRBJ2-5; D might be TRBD2 (5 bases). CDR1 and CDR2 from the germline V gene are DFQATT and SNEGSKA (reference sequence). The V and J ends lost 6 bases and 5 bases respectively, with 16 bases between them. The CDR3 length is 13 residues. The CDR3 loop is CSAKSGLWETQYF. The CDR3 nucleotides read TGCAGTGCGAAAAGCGGATTGTGGGAGACCCAGTACTTC.

This clonotype was observed many times. This chain joins TRBV7-6 and TRBJ2-7, with TRBD2 matching over 8 bases. CDR3 size: 14 residues. The J segment lost 5 bases and the V segment lost 1 base, leaving 4 bases of the junction unmatched. Germline V lookup: CDR1 SGHVS, CDR2 FNYEAQ. The CDR3 is CASSLVIGGDEQYF. The CDR3 bases are TGTGCCAGCAGCTTAGTGATCGGGGGGGACGAGCAGTACTTC.

A few counts support this clonotype. This chain uses TRBV19 with TRBJ1-1; no firm D call. CDR1 is LNHDA, CDR2 SQIVND, per germline (reference sequence). This CDR3 contains 15 residues. V was clipped by 0 bases and J by 1 base, with 9 bases between them. CDR3 nucleotides: TGTGCCAGTAGTATAGATCCTAAATCGAACACTGAAGCTTTCTTT. This sequence encodes CASSIDPKSNTEAFF.

V is TRBV12-3 or TRBV12-4 and J is TRBJ1-6, with 8 bases matching TRBD1. The CDR3 is made up of 15 amino acids. The J segment lost 9 bases and the V segment lost 5 bases, leaving 9 bases of the junction unmatched. In nucleotides, the CDR3 is TGTGCCAGCAGTGCGACAGGGGCCCCTGGTTCACCCCTCCACTTT. As protein: CASSATGAPGSPLHF.

The genes are TRBV14 and TRBJ2-1; 7 bases match TRBD2. Losses at the gene ends were 8 bases for V and 6 bases for J; bases not matched to a gene: 10. Germline CDR1 is SGHDN and CDR2 is FVKESK. The CDR3 totals 14 residues. CDR3 in amino acids: CASGSGPTGNEQFF. The CDR3 coding sequence is TGTGCCAGCGGTAGCGGGCCTACGGGCAATGAGCAGTTCTTC.

This clonotype was observed at least ten times. V is TRBV9 and J is TRBJ2-3; 13 bases are shared with TRBD2. CDR3 size: 18 residues. Germline CDR1 SGDLS, CDR2 YYNGEE. V lost 0 bases, J lost 0 bases, and 4 bases stayed unmatched. Here the CDR3 reads CASSVVTSGGSSTDTQYF. CDR3 nucleotides: TGTGCCAGCAGCGTAGTGACTAGCGGGGGGTCAAGCACAGATACGCAGTATTTT.